A single sample gave rise to the 22 T cell receptor beta chains below, sequenced in a study of cytomegalovirus exposure and HLA in healthy donors. This table comes from immunoSEQ multiplex PCR, and its TCRdb copy is limited to in-frame clones, with some not included. The sample shows around 160,000 clones, 70% to 90% of them seen only once. What was sequenced was PBMCs. The receptors stem from a man aged 25-45 years in good health and CMV-seropositive.

The gene calls are TRBV11-2 and TRBJ1-3; 9 bases match TRBD1. V lost 5 bases, J lost 6 bases, and 11 bases stayed unmatched. Per the germline V gene, CDR1 is SGHAT and CDR2 is FQNNGV. The CDR3 is 16 residues long. CDR3 coding DNA: TGTGCCAGCAGCAAGAACCGGGACAGGGTAGTAAACACCATATATTTT. Residues: CASSKNRDRVVNTIYF.

This clone was seen just once. This chain uses TRBV5-1 with TRBJ1-3, with D possibly TRBD1 on 5 matching bases. V shed 4 bases and J shed 0 bases, with 14 bases lying between them. This CDR3 has 16 amino acids. Germline CDR1 reads SGHRS; CDR2 reads YFSETQ. The CDR3 nucleotides are TGCGCCAGCAGCGGCGGAGGGACGGTCTCTGGAAACACCATATATTTT. Amino acids: CASSGGGTVSGNTIYF.

The chain joins TRBV7-6 to TRBJ2-7; 7 bases match TRBD1. Germline CDR1 is SGHVS and CDR2 is FNYEAQ. The CDR3 extends over 14 amino acids. Trimming took 2 bases from V and 2 from J; bases not matched to a gene: 3. The CDR3 nucleotides read TGTGCCAGCAGCTTAAAAACAGGGGCCTACGAGCAGTACTTC. Protein: CASSLKTGAYEQYF.

This clone was detected only once. V is TRBV10-3 and J is TRBJ2-2; the D is unclear. Germline V CDR1 and CDR2: ENHRY, SYGVKD. This CDR3 spans 12 amino acids. V shed 6 bases and J shed 6 bases, with 8 bases lying between them. The CDR3 bases are TGTGCCATCAGGGATGGAGCCGGGGAGCTGTTTTTT. Residues: CAIRDGAGELFF.

V gene TRBV11-2 combines with J gene TRBJ2-1, with a weak D call TRBD2 (6 bases). With 5 bases removed from V and 10 bases from J, the gap between germline ends came to 12 bases. Per the germline V gene, CDR1 is SGHAT and CDR2 is FQNNGV. The CDR3 contains 12 residues. The CDR3 is CASSLPGREQFF. CDR3 DNA sequence: TGTGCCAGCAGCCTCCCGGGGAGGGAGCAGTTCTTC.

This chain joins TRBV7-3 and TRBJ2-7; D perhaps matches TRBD2 (6 bases). Germline values: CDR1 SGHTA, CDR2 FQGTGA. This CDR3 region has 14 residues. Trimming removed 1 base at V and 0 bases at J, with 7 bases between. CDR3 sequence: CASSLSGDSYEQYF. CDR3 coding DNA: TGTGCCAGCAGCTTAAGCGGGGACTCCTACGAGCAGTACTTC.

The chain is built from TRBV10-3 and TRBJ2-3; 12 bases are a match to TRBD2. This CDR3 region has 15 residues. J lost 5 bases, V lost 6 bases, and 6 bases had no gene match. The germline V gene has CDR1 ENHRY and CDR2 SYGVKD. CDR3 sequence (DNA): TGTGCCATCAGACAACTAGCGGGGGGACAAGATACGCAGTATTTT. Translation: CAIRQLAGGQDTQYF.

This chain uses TRBV12-5 with TRBJ2-5; tentatively, D is TRBD2 (5 bases). The germline CDR1 and CDR2 sequences are LGHNT and FRNRAP. This CDR3 contains 14 residues. V was pared by 5 bases and J by 3 bases, with 13 bases between. In DNA form, the CDR3 reads TGTGCTAGTGGTACCACGGTGGGAGAAGAGACCCAGTACTTC. As protein: CASGTTVGEETQYF.

This clone has a single count. The rearrangement uses TRBV18 and TRBJ2-7, with 10 bases lining up with TRBD1. The germline V gene encodes CDR1 KGHSH and CDR2 LQKENI. V dropped 3 bases and J dropped 7; count of bases not matched to a gene: 6. The CDR3 length is 14 residues. The CDR3 is CASSPLDRGLEQYF. In DNA form, the CDR3 reads TGTGCCAGCTCACCTCTTGACAGGGGGCTTGAGCAGTACTTC.

The V call is TRBV4-3, the J call TRBJ2-7, with D tentatively TRBD2 (5 bases). CDR3 length: 13 residues. CDR1 is LGHNA, CDR2 YSLEER, per germline. Trimming took off 0 bases at V and 5 bases at J, with 8 bases between the two ends. Here the CDR3 DNA reads TGCGCCAGCAGCCAAGAAGAGGGTAACGAGCAGTACTTC. Amino acid sequence: CASSQEEGNEQYF.

The J gene is TRBJ1-1, the V gene TRBV4-1; the match to TRBD1 covers 9 bases. The CDR3 has 17 residues. Germline V CDR1 and CDR2: MGHRA, YSYEKL. J lost 2 bases, V lost 4 bases, and 11 bases had no gene match. DNA for the CDR3: TGCGCCAGCAGCCCCCCGGGGACAGGGCTATCTAACACTGAAGCTTTCTTT. Translating gives CASSPPGTGLSNTEAFF.

Details on this clone: An end of the junction differs from the germline gene, which may be a read error. The chain combines TRBV11-2 with TRBJ2-3, with D possibly matching TRBD1 (6 bases). CDR3 length: 15 residues. Germline CDR1 reads SGHAT; CDR2 reads FQNNGV. The CDR3 DNA sequence: TGTGCCAGCAGTTTAGGAGACAGGTCGGGAGATACGCAGTATTTT. Translated, it gives CASSLGDRSGDTQYF.

The genes are TRBV4-1 and TRBJ1-5; D is undetermined. The CDR3 consists of 17 residues. In germline, CDR1 is MGHRA, CDR2 YSYEKL. V was trimmed by 1 base and J by 0 bases, leaving 13 bases between them. This CDR3 reads CASSQVGSGFSNQPQHF. Here the CDR3 DNA reads TGCGCCAGCAGCCAAGTGGGCAGCGGATTTAGCAATCAGCCCCAGCATTTT.

Written as DNA, the CDR3 is TGTGCCAGCAGTCCTACAGGGATTGGCGGCTACACCTTC. This sequence encodes CASSPTGIGGYTF. The chain recombines TRBV2 with TRBJ1-2; a possible D gene is TRBD1 (6 bases). V was trimmed by 5 bases and J by 8 bases, leaving 15 bases between them. This CDR3 comprises 13 residues. Germline CDR1 and CDR2: SNHLY and FYNNEI.

The rearrangement joins TRBV30 to TRBJ2-1; TRBD2 matches at 10 bases. The germline V gene encodes CDR1 GTSNPN and CDR2 SVGIG (reference sequence). The CDR3 is made up of 16 amino acids. V dropped 5 bases and J dropped 1; count of bases not matched to a gene: 8. CDR3 region: CAWGLAGARSYNEQFF. The CDR3 DNA reads as TGTGCCTGGGGTCTAGCGGGGGCCCGATCCTACAATGAGCAGTTCTTC. Based on the CDR3 plus reference TRBV30 and TRBJ2-1, the full variable domain is SQTIHQWPATLVQPVGSPLSLECTVEGTSNPNLYWYRQAAGRGLQLLFYSVGIGQISSEVPQNLSASRPQDRQFILSSKKLLLSDSGFYLCAWGLAGARSYNEQFFGPGTRLTVL.

V is TRBV7-9 and J is TRBJ1-6, with TRBD1 matching 8 bases. The CDR3 is made up of 15 amino acids. V was pared by 5 bases and J by 6 bases, with 6 bases of the junction left unmatched. The germline V gene encodes CDR1 SEHNR and CDR2 FQNEAQ (reference sequence). CDR3 nucleotides: TGTGCCAGCAGCCCCGGGACAGGTGTTAATTCACCCCTCCACTTT. Residues: CASSPGTGVNSPLHF.

This clone came up many times. The gene calls are TRBV5-4 and TRBJ2-5, with 8 bases lining up with TRBD2. CDR3 length equals 14 residues. Germline lookup yields CDR1 SGHNT and CDR2 YYREEE (reference sequence). The ends lost 4 bases at V and 2 bases at J; junction bases unmatched: 4. CDR3 DNA: TGTGCCAGCAGCCAAGGGACTAGTCAAGAGACCCAGTACTTC. Translated: CASSQGTSQETQYF.

The CDR3 here is CASSWDRTQETQYF. DNA of the CDR3: TGTGCCAGCAGTTGGGACAGGACCCAAGAGACCCAGTACTTC. The chain joins TRBV2 to TRBJ2-5; 8 nucleotides match TRBD1. The CDR3 runs 14 residues. CDR1 and CDR2 from the germline V gene are SNHLY and FYNNEI. V lost 5 bases to trimming and J lost 1 base; unmatched junction nucleotides: 3. The entire variable domain, with the rest obtained from reference TRBV2 and TRBJ2-5, is as follows: EPEVTQTPSHQVTQMGQEVILRCVPISNHLYFYWYRQILGQKVEFLVSFYNNEISEKSEIFDDQFSVERPDGSNFTLKIRSTKLEDSAMYFCASSWDRTQETQYFGPGTRLLVL.

The V gene is TRBV7-2, the J gene TRBJ1-3; 8 bases are shared with TRBD1. V was pared by 5 bases and J by 0 bases, with 6 bases of the junction left unmatched. The CDR3 contains 16 residues. Per germline, CDR1 SGHTA and CDR2 FQGNSA. The CDR3 coding sequence is TGTGCCAGCAGCCCCCGGGACAGGATCTCTGGAAACACCATATATTTT. It encodes CASSPRDRISGNTIYF. Complete variable domain (other parts from reference TRBV7-2 and TRBJ1-3): GAGVSQSPSNKVTEKGKDVELRCDPISGHTALYWYRQSLGQGLEFLIYFQGNSAPDKSGLPSDRFSAERTGGSVSTLTIQRTQQEDSAVYLCASSPRDRISGNTIYFGEGSWLTVV.

The genes are TRBV9 and TRBJ1-5; 9 bases agree with TRBD1. The junction had 6 bases not matched to a gene; V was cut back by 4 bases and J by 7 bases. The CDR3 consists of 14 residues. Per germline, CDR1 SGDLS and CDR2 YYNGEE. As DNA, the CDR3 is TGTGCCAGCAGCACCACAGGGGGCAGGCAGCCCCAGCATTTT. It is translated as CASSTTGGRQPQHF.

The chain combines TRBV4-1 with TRBJ2-1; 13 bases line up with TRBD2. The CDR3 is made up of 19 amino acids. From germline, CDR1 is MGHRA and CDR2 YSYEKL. The ends lost 1 base at V and 0 bases at J; junction bases unmatched: 6. The CDR3 region has the DNA TGCGCCAGCAGCCAAGGGACTAGCGGGGGCCAGAGCTCCTACAATGAGCAGTTCTTC. The encoded protein is CASSQGTSGGQSSYNEQFF.

The chain is built from TRBV9 and TRBJ2-1, with D possibly matching TRBD2 (5 bases). This CDR3 spans 13 amino acids. Germline V gives CDR1 SGDLS, CDR2 YYNGEE. V gave up 6 bases and J gave up 5 bases, with 12 bases separating them. In DNA form, the CDR3 reads TGTGCCAGCAACACGGGGAGAAACAATGAGCAGTTCTTC. This encodes CASNTGRNNEQFF.